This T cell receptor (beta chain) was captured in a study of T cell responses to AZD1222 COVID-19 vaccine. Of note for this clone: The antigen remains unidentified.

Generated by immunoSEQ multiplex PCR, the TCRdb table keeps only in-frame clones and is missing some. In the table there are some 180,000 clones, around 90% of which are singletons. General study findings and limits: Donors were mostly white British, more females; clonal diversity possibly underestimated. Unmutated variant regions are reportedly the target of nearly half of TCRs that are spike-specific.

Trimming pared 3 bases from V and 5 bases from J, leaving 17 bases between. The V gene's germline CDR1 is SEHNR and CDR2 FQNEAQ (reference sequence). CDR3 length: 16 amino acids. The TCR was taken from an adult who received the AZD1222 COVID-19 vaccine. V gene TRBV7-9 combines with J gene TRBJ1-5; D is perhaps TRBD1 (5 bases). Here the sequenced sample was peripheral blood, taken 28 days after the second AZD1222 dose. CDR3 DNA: TGTGCCAGCAGCTTCGGCAGGGAGGAGGTCGATCAGCCCCAGCATTTT. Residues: CASSFGREEVDQPQHF.